This TCR beta chain is drawn from a study of blood T cells in healthy people across ages. The CDR3 spans 16 residues. The germline V gene encodes CDR1 MNHEY and CDR2 SVGAGI. V lost 4 bases and J lost 0, with 15 bases in between. A minimum of 7 million PBMCs was isolated per sample. This clonotype was detected only a few times. The antigen is undetermined. Study results and limitations: The long-lived group displayed more naive CD4+ cells, plus higher diversity, than the aged donors did. CMV infection status of these donors was not known. The study could not conclusively compare naive and antigen-experienced cells, given its unsorted PBMCs.

A sample-barcoded 5' primer and a J-beta primer mix were used in a second PCR of roughly 7 to 11 cycles. TCRdb used MiXCR to reprocess the 5' RACE reads, holding one entry per CDR3 protein. This sample has about a million distinct CDR3 sequences; under 50% occur once, and the top ten carry roughly 13%. This chain links TRBV6-5 with TRBJ1-2, with TRBD1 as a possible D gene (5 bases). The sequence was obtained from a man aged 30 to 39 in good health. Sequencing used blood. CDR3 in DNA: TGTGCCAGCAGTTCCAGATTAGGGGCCCCTAACTATGGCTACACCTTC. Residues: CASSSRLGAPNYGYTF.